This T cell receptor (beta chain) was captured by sequencing in a study of beta chain features in type 1 diabetes. Study overall: Across the samples, some 98,000,000 sorted cells were examined in total. Study-level findings and limits: Moderately but significantly shorter TCRB CDR3s were found in Type 1 diabetes patients in all four CD4+ subsets. Patients' naive, central memory and Treg TCRB repertoires seemed closer to one another than those of healthy donors.

Trimming cost V 9 bases and J 5 bases; bases outside gene matches: 9. Germline V gene lookup returns CDR1 MNHNY and CDR2 SVGAGI (reference sequence). The CDR3 spans 13 residues. Every isolated RNA sample was fully reverse transcribed, so sequencing captured expressed TCRB transcripts. Data came from immunoSEQ multiplex PCR; TCRdb stores just in-frame clones and leaves some out. This table holds a few hundred thousand clones, 8.5% to 10% found once. Comment on this clone: Its antigen is undetermined.

The chain recombines TRBV6-6 with TRBJ1-1; 7 bases line up with TRBD1. Sequencing was performed on central memory CD4+ T cells from blood. The TCR sequence derives from a man aged 25 to 40 with type 1 diabetes. CDR3 sequence: CASRQGLWTEAFF. Here the CDR3 DNA reads TGTGCCAGTAGACAGGGACTATGGACTGAAGCTTTCTTT.